The 23 T cell receptor beta chains below all came from one sample that was sequenced in a study of Ad26.COV2.S vaccination and SARS-CoV-2 variants. The treatment was: about 20 received Ad26.COV2.S at low or high dose, single or two shots; 5 received placebo; per-sample allocation not given. It was on day 63 after the first vaccine or placebo injection that samples were taken. Profiling relied on immunoSEQ multiplex PCR, and the TCRdb table lists in-frame clones only, not all of them. Of more than 400,000 clones listed, over 80% are singletons. The specimen comprised peripheral blood, sampled in a trial of Ad26.COV2.S vaccine versus placebo. These receptors were taken from a person aged 18 to 59 who received the Ad26.COV2.S COVID-19 vaccine or a placebo.

This clone was seen a single time. This sequence joins TRBV11-2 and TRBJ1-6, with 7 bases matching TRBD1. This CDR3 has 16 residues. Unmatched junction bases numbered 12, after V lost 6 bases and J lost 7 bases. Germline assignment: CDR1 SGHAT and CDR2 FQNNGV. This CDR3 reads CASSPKTGLLNSPLHF. For the CDR3, the DNA is TGTGCCAGCAGTCCCAAGACAGGGCTCCTCAATTCACCCCTCCACTTT.

The genes are TRBV21-1 and TRBJ1-4; no DNA check was done on the table's D call, TRBD1. TRBV21-1 is an annotated pseudogene. CDR3 size: 18 residues. Written as DNA, the CDR3 is TGTGCCAGCAGCCAGTGTGGGACAGGGGTTGATGGTAGTGAAAAACTGTTTTTT. Amino acid sequence: CASSQCGTGVDGSEKLFF.

The chain carries TRBV4-3 and TRBJ1-4; unclear D gene. CDR1 and CDR2 (germline): LGHNA, YSLEER. This CDR3 contains 15 residues. V dropped 1 base and J dropped 3 bases, with 9 bases sitting between them. CDR3 nucleotide sequence: TGCGCCAGCAGCCAAGCAGAGCCGTCTAATGAAAAACTGTTTTTT. Its translation is CASSQAEPSNEKLFF.

The chain couples TRBV7-6 to TRBJ2-3, with 8 bases matching TRBD1. Germline V gives CDR1 SGHVS, CDR2 FNYEAQ. V dropped 4 bases and J dropped 4; count of bases not matched to a gene: 10. There are 16 residues in the CDR3. The CDR3 nucleotides are TGTGCCAGCAGCTCCCCGACAGGGGCAGGGGCAGATACGCAGTATTTT. It codes for CASSSPTGAGADTQYF.

The chain uses TRBV5-1 and TRBJ2-2, with D possibly being TRBD2 (5 bases). V was trimmed by 4 bases and J by 4 bases, leaving 14 bases between them. In germline, CDR1 is SGHRS, CDR2 YFSETQ. The CDR3 contains 15 residues. CDR3 bases: TGCGCCAGCAGCCCCCAGGTGGGGAGCACCGGGGAGCTGTTTTTT. Translation: CASSPQVGSTGELFF.

This chain uses TRBV9 with TRBJ2-1; 7 bases fit TRBD2. The germline V gene encodes CDR1 SGDLS and CDR2 YYNGEE. The CDR3 is 14 amino acids. V lost 2 bases, J lost 2 bases, and 1 base stayed unmatched. CDR3 sequence: CASSVGTTYNEQFF. CDR3 sequence (DNA): TGTGCCAGCAGCGTTGGGACTACCTACAATGAGCAGTTCTTC.

In nucleotides, the CDR3 is TGTGCCAGCAGCTTCGTACTAGGTGGAGCAGATACGCAGTATTTT. As protein: CASSFVLGGADTQYF. This chain joins TRBV11-2 and TRBJ2-3, with D perhaps matching TRBD2 (5 bases). CDR3 length equals 15 residues. Germline V CDR1 and CDR2: SGHAT, FQNNGV. Trimming took off 3 bases at V and 4 bases at J, with 14 bases between the two ends.

This rearrangement joins TRBV4-1 to TRBJ2-1, with TRBD2 matching 15 bases. With 4 bases clipped from V and 0 bases from J, the junction kept 4 bases outside the gene matches. Germline V gene sequence: CDR1 MGHRA, CDR2 YSYEKL. The length of the CDR3 is 18 residues. DNA of the CDR3: TGCGCCAGCAGCCTCGGACTAGCGGGGGGGAGCTCCTACAATGAGCAGTTCTTC. This translates into CASSLGLAGGSSYNEQFF.

The V gene is TRBV19, the J gene TRBJ2-7; no reliable D call. The germline V gene encodes CDR1 LNHDA and CDR2 SQIVND (reference sequence). Trimming left V 3 bases short and J 1 base short, with 13 bases between. This CDR3 has 15 residues. In nucleotides, the CDR3 is TGTGCCAGTAGTATGGCAGGTGCTGCGTCCTACGAGCAGTACTTC. Its translation is CASSMAGAASYEQYF.

The V gene is TRBV10-2, the J gene TRBJ1-5; 8 bases map to TRBD1. This CDR3 spans 14 amino acids. Germline CDR1 and CDR2: WSHSY and SAAADI. J gave up 6 bases and V 6 bases, and 7 bases lay outside the gene matches. The DNA for the CDR3 is TGCGCCAGCAGGGCCCAGGGGGCGGGTCAGCCCCAGCATTTT. Translating it yields CASRAQGAGQPQHF.

The rearrangement joins TRBV2 to TRBJ2-5; D is possibly TRBD1 (5 bases). This CDR3 has 16 residues. V was trimmed by 0 bases and J by 0 bases, leaving 11 bases between them. CDR1 is SNHLY and CDR2 is FYNNEI in the germline V gene. The CDR3: CASSEAVTVYQETQYF. The DNA for the CDR3 is TGTGCCAGCAGTGAAGCCGTGACAGTGTACCAAGAGACCCAGTACTTC. The full variable domain, completed using reference TRBV2 and TRBJ2-5, is EPEVTQTPSHQVTQMGQEVILRCVPISNHLYFYWYRQILGQKVEFLVSFYNNEISEKSEIFDDQFSVERPDGSNFTLKIRSTKLEDSAMYFCASSEAVTVYQETQYFGPGTRLLVL.

This rearrangement joins TRBV11-2 to TRBJ2-1; either TRBD1 or TRBD2 may fit D (6 bases each). This CDR3 has 15 amino acids. V dropped 6 bases and J dropped 1 base, with 13 bases sitting between them. Germline CDR1 is SGHAT and CDR2 is FQNNGV. CDR3 region: CASRHTGTSYNEQFF. CDR3 nucleotides: TGTGCCAGCAGGCATACAGGGACTTCCTACAATGAGCAGTTCTTC.

V gene TRBV2 combines with J gene TRBJ1-2; D call uncertain. The CDR3 totals 15 residues. The germline gives CDR1 SNHLY, CDR2 FYNNEI. The V and J ends lost 8 bases and 4 bases respectively, with 20 bases between them. The CDR3 sequence is CASWAVGERSYGYTF. The CDR3 region has the DNA TGTGCCAGCTGGGCAGTGGGCGAGAGATCCTATGGCTACACCTTC.

V usage is TRBV7-9 and J usage is TRBJ2-5, with D tentatively TRBD1 (6 bases). This CDR3 region has 14 residues. Germline CDR1 reads SEHNR; CDR2 reads FQNEAQ (reference sequence). V lost 2 bases, J lost 3 bases, and 10 bases lay in between. CDR3 in amino acids: CASSLSTGKETQYF. The CDR3 coding sequence is TGTGCCAGCAGCTTATCAACAGGGAAAGAGACCCAGTACTTC.

The V gene is TRBV27, the J gene TRBJ1-2; 11 bases map to TRBD1. V dropped 5 bases and J dropped 4; count of bases not matched to a gene: 9. Germline assignment: CDR1 MNHEY and CDR2 SMNVEV (reference sequence). CDR3 length: 16 residues. This CDR3 is CASSTGTGGSLYGYTF. The CDR3 nucleotides are TGTGCCAGCAGTACCGGGACAGGGGGGTCCCTCTATGGCTACACCTTC.

The V gene is TRBV27, the J gene TRBJ1-3; D not certain. This CDR3 spans 16 amino acids. Germline values: CDR1 MNHEY, CDR2 SMNVEV (reference sequence). With 3 bases removed from V and 0 bases from J, the gap between germline ends came to 12 bases. The CDR3 coding sequence is TGTGCCAGCAGTTTCATCCAGGAATACTCTGGAAACACCATATATTTT. It is translated as CASSFIQEYSGNTIYF.

The CDR3 is CASSLVVRDSNTIYF. The CDR3 DNA is TGTGCCAGCAGCTTAGTGGTCAGGGATTCAAACACCATATATTTT. The rearrangement links TRBV7-2 to TRBJ1-3; D might be TRBD1 (5 bases). The ends were cut back, 1 base at V and 6 bases at J, with 13 bases in the middle. The length of the CDR3 is 15 residues. Germline values: CDR1 SGHTA, CDR2 FQGNSA. Based on the CDR3 plus reference TRBV7-2 and TRBJ1-3, the full variable domain is GAGVSQSPSNKVTEKGKDVELRCDPISGHTALYWYRQSLGQGLEFLIYFQGNSAPDKSGLPSDRFSAERTGGSVSTLTIQRTQQEDSAVYLCASSLVVRDSNTIYFGEGSWLTVV.

This chain connects TRBV11-2 to TRBJ2-7, with D perhaps matching TRBD2 (5 bases). Germline V gene sequence: CDR1 SGHAT, CDR2 FQNNGV. The CDR3 is made up of 16 amino acids. Trimming took off 3 bases at V and 0 bases at J, with 15 bases between the two ends. CDR3 sequence reads: CASSFGVTRISYEQYF. Written as DNA, the CDR3 is TGTGCCAGCAGCTTCGGGGTGACACGGATCTCCTACGAGCAGTACTTC.

J is TRBJ1-5 and V is TRBV28; TRBD1 matches at 9 bases. Germline CDR1 reads MDHEN; CDR2 reads SYDVKM. The junction had 7 bases not matched to a gene; V was cut back by 8 bases and J by 5 bases. CDR3 length: 14 amino acids. CDR3 sequence: CASRITGGYQPQHF. The CDR3 nucleotides are TGTGCCAGCCGCATTACAGGGGGCTATCAGCCCCAGCATTTT.

This sequence joins TRBV12-3 or TRBV12-4 and TRBJ2-5; the D is unclear. The CDR3 is 12 residues long. V was pared by 5 bases and J by 6 bases, with 10 bases between. CDR3: CASSPSRQTQYF. Here the CDR3 DNA reads TGTGCCAGCAGTCCATCCCGCCAGACCCAGTACTTC.

This chain joins TRBV19 and TRBJ1-1; 7 positions agree with TRBD1. Losses at the gene ends were 6 bases for V and 3 bases for J; bases not matched to a gene: 7. CDR1 and CDR2 from the germline V gene are LNHDA and SQIVND (reference sequence). CDR3 length: 14 amino acids. CDR3 loop: CASSWDSPHTEAFF. The CDR3 DNA reads TGTGCCAGTAGCTGGGACAGCCCACACACTGAAGCTTTCTTT.

The sample holds a few counts of this clone. The chain combines TRBV27 with TRBJ1-5, with D possibly being TRBD1 (6 bases). Trimming removed 4 bases at V and 1 base at J, with 11 bases between. CDR3 length: 15 amino acids. Germline loops: CDR1 MNHEY, CDR2 SMNVEV (reference sequence). The chain's CDR3 is CASSSNRVSNQPQHF. In DNA, the CDR3 is TGTGCCAGCAGTTCTAACAGGGTCAGCAATCAGCCCCAGCATTTT.

This clone has a single count. The chain carries TRBV3-1 (or the pseudogene TRBV3-2) and TRBJ2-7; 9 positions match TRBD2. J was trimmed by 2 bases and V by 4 bases; bases with no gene match: 6. The CDR3 is 15 amino acids. Per the germline V gene, CDR1 is LGHDT and CDR2 is YNNKEL (reference sequence). The chain's CDR3 is CASSRSGGLPYEQYF. The CDR3 DNA reads as TGTGCCAGCAGCCGAAGCGGGGGGCTTCCCTACGAGCAGTACTTC.